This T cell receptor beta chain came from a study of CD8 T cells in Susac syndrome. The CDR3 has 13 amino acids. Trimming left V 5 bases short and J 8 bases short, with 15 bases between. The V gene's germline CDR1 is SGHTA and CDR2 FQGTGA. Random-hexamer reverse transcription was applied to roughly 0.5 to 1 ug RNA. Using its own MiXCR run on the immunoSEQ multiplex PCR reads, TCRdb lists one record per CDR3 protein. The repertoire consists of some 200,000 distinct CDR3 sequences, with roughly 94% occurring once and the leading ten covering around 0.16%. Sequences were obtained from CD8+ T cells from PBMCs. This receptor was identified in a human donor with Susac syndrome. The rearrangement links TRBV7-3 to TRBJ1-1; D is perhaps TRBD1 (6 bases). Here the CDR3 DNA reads TGTGCCAGCAGCCTTAATCAGGGGTGGGAAGCTTTCTTT. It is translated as CASSLNQGWEAFF.